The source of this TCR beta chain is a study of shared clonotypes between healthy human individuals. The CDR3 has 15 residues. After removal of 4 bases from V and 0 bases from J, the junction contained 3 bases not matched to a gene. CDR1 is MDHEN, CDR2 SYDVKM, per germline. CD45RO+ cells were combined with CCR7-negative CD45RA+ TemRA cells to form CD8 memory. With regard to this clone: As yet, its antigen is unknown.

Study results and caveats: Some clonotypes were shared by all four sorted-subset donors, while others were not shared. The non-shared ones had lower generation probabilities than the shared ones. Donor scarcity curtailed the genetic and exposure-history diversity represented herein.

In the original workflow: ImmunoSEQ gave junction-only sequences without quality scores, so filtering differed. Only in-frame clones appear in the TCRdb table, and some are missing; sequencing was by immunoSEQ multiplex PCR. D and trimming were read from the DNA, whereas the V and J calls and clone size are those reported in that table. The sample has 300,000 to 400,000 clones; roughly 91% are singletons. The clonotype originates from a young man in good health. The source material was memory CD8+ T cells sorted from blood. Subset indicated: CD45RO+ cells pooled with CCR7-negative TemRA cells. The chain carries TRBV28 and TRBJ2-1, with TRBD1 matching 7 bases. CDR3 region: CASSSGTASYNEQFF. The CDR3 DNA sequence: TGTGCCAGCAGTTCTGGGACAGCCTCCTACAATGAGCAGTTCTTC.